The entry that follows covers one TCR beta chain sequence. The antigen is not known. Sequence at one end of the junction differs from germline and may be a read error. Donors had nominal health at sampling but likely had unrecorded immune exposures. The sample originates from a study of cytomegalovirus exposure and HLA in healthy donors. Study-wide results and caveats: Another analysis was done later, and it associated around 15,000 TCR beta sequences with HLA alleles at 0.05 false discovery rate. Earlier results showed most TCR beta V segments being productive about 87% or about 30% of the time. Common viral pathogens seemed, in a later analysis, to connect with several of the most significant clusters.

Germline CDR1 and CDR2: MGHRA and YSYEKL. This CDR3 comprises 16 residues. PCR involved 60 Vbeta and 13 Jbeta primers. Repertoires were generated with immunoSEQ multiplex PCR, while TCRdb's copy carries only in-frame clones and drops some. The sample shows over 95,000 clones, 76% of them seen only once. This rearrangement joins TRBV4-1 to TRBJ1-1; a weak D match, TRBD1 (5 bases). The source material was PBMCs. The clonotype comes from a man aged 35 to 55 in good health and CMV-seronegative. CDR3 nucleotide sequence: TGCGCCAGCAGCCAAGTTCTCCAGGGCCCAAACACCGAAGCTTTCTTT. Amino acid sequence: CASSQVLQGPNTEAFF.